A selection of T cell receptor beta chains follows, all from one sample in a study of blood T cell repertoires in COVID-19. Here immunoSEQ multiplex PCR was the method, and the copy in TCRdb shows in-frame clones only, minus some. The sample has approximately 270,000 clones; roughly 88% are singletons. The sample was peripheral blood. These receptors were taken from a man older than 75 with acute or convalescent COVID-19. Both conserved end residues are part of each CDR3. Fields, in order: CDR3 DNA, CDR3 protein, clone size, V gene, D gene, J gene. The D gene is left open where the match is weak. Size is omitted from some rows. Given values are once, few, many or a class for expanded clones.

TGTGCCAGCAGTTCGACCGGGACAGGGCGGTACGAGCAGTACTTC | CASSSTGTGRYEQYF | few | TRBV6-5 | TRBD1 | TRBJ2-7
TGTGCCACCAGTGATAGACTAGCGGCCTACAATGAGCAGTTCTTC | CATSDRLAAYNEQFF | NA | TRBV24-1 | TRBD2 | TRBJ2-1
TGTGCCAGCAGCCGATCAGGGAAACAGCCCCAGCATTTT | CASSRSGKQPQHF | NA | TRBV7-9 | NA | TRBJ1-5
TGTGCCAGCAGTGAGTGGCAGGGGATATACAATGAGCAGTTCTTC | CASSEWQGIYNEQFF | NA | TRBV2 | NA | TRBJ2-1
TGTGCTAGCAGCTCGGCCCCCGGGAGAGCGGGCACAGATACGCAGTATTTT | CASSSAPGRAGTDTQYF | NA | TRBV7-7 | NA | TRBJ2-3
TGTGCCAGCAGCCAAGAGATTTTTCGGGGACAGGGGGTGGGAGAGCAGTACTTC | CASSQEIFRGQGVGEQYF | NA | TRBV4-2 | TRBD1 | TRBJ2-7
TGTGCCAGCAGTGCTCTAGCGGCCTCCTACAATGAGCAGTTCTTC | CASSALAASYNEQFF | NA | TRBV6-2/TRBV6-3 | TRBD2 | TRBJ2-1
TGTGCCACCAGCAGAGTGGGACTAGCGGGAGAGGAGGGGGCGACAGATACGCAGTATTTT | CATSRVGLAGEEGATDTQYF | NA | TRBV15 | TRBD2 | TRBJ2-3
TGTGCCAGCAGCACGGACCGAAGGACAGCCACTCTCCACGAGCAGTACTTC | CASSTDRRTATLHEQYF | NA | TRBV27 | NA | TRBJ2-7
TGTGCCACCAGTGATCCGTCGCGAGAGACCCAGTACTTC | CATSDPSRETQYF | NA | TRBV24-1 | NA | TRBJ2-5
TGTGCCAGTAGTACAGGGTCCACAAGCTCCTACGAGCAGTACTTC | CASSTGSTSSYEQYF | NA | TRBV19 | NA | TRBJ2-7
TGTGCCAGTTCACCACCTCAGGGTTCGGGGAGGGGCACTGAAGCTTTCTTT | CASSPPQGSGRGTEAFF | NA | TRBV18 | NA | TRBJ1-1
TGTGCCAGCAGCTTAGTTGGGGCCAGCTCTAACTATGGCTACACCTTC | CASSLVGASSNYGYTF | once | TRBV7-8 | NA | TRBJ1-2
TGCGCCAGCAGCACTTCTAACTATGGCTACACCTTC | CASSTSNYGYTF | once | TRBV5-1 | NA | TRBJ1-2
TGTGCCAGCACCGAACTTGGGGGGGCCGGAACTGAAGCTTTCTTT | CASTELGGAGTEAFF | NA | TRBV5-4 | NA | TRBJ1-1
TGTGCCAGCAGCGACGCAGGAACAGGGATCACCGGGGAGCTGTTTTTT | CASSDAGTGITGELFF | once | TRBV9 | NA | TRBJ2-2
TGTGCCACCCAACTAGCGGGAGGCTACGAGCAGTACTTC | CATQLAGGYEQYF | NA | TRBV19 | TRBD2 | TRBJ2-7
TGTGCCAGCTCACCCTCCCAGGGTAATTCACCCCTCCACTTT | CASSPSQGNSPLHF | NA | TRBV18 | NA | TRBJ1-6
TGTGCCAGCTCACCACAGCGGGAGGTCTTCAATGAGCAGTTCTTC | CASSPQREVFNEQFF | NA | TRBV18 | TRBD2 | TRBJ2-1
TGTGCCAGCTCCCGGCAGGCAGGGGTGACCTCTGGAAACACCATATATTTT | CASSRQAGVTSGNTIYF | NA | TRBV2 | NA | TRBJ1-3
TGTGCCAGTAGTCCGGACAGGGAGGACATTCAGTACTTC | CASSPDREDIQYF | NA | TRBV19 | TRBD1 | TRBJ2-4
TGTGCCAGCTCACCACGGGGGCAAAGCACAGATACGCAGTATTTT | CASSPRGQSTDTQYF | NA | TRBV18 | NA | TRBJ2-3
TGCGCCAGCAGCCAAGACGGGACACGGAATGAAAAACTGTTTTTT | CASSQDGTRNEKLFF | NA | TRBV4-1 | NA | TRBJ1-4
TGTGCCAGCAGTTTAAGGCCACAGGGTAGCACTGAAGCTTTCTTT | CASSLRPQGSTEAFF | NA | TRBV27 | NA | TRBJ1-1
TGTGCCAGCAATCGCGAGGCGGGAAGCTCCTACAATGAGCAGTTCTTC | CASNREAGSSYNEQFF | NA | TRBV2 | NA | TRBJ2-1
TGTGCCAGCAGCTTAGGGGAGACCGGTCGCTACACCTTC | CASSLGETGRYTF | NA | TRBV7-2 | NA | TRBJ1-2
TGTGCCAGCAGAAGGACAGGGGAGGCCAATCAGCCCCAGCATTTT | CASRRTGEANQPQHF | NA | TRBV27 | TRBD1 | TRBJ1-5
TGTGCCAGCCAGCGGGAAGGGGGGGTTGGAAACACCATATATTTT | CASQREGGVGNTIYF | NA | TRBV2 | NA | TRBJ1-3
TGTGCCAGCTCACGAGGGCCTAATGAAAAACTGTTTTTT | CASSRGPNEKLFF | NA | TRBV18 | NA | TRBJ1-4
TGTGCCAGCAGCCAAGGTACTAGAACGGAGCAGTACTTC | CASSQGTRTEQYF | NA | TRBV14 | NA | TRBJ2-7
TGTGCCAGCAGTTGGGACAGGGGAAACACTGAAGCTTTCTTT | CASSWDRGNTEAFF | NA | TRBV2 | TRBD1 | TRBJ1-1
TGTGCCAGCTTAAGCGGGACGGTAGATACGCAGTATTTT | CASLSGTVDTQYF | NA | TRBV28 | TRBD2 | TRBJ2-3
TGTGCCATGCGGACTAAGGATACGCAGTATTTT | CAMRTKDTQYF | NA | TRBV10-3 | NA | TRBJ2-3
TGTGCCAGCAGCGACGATGGCAGGGTTGGGGAAAAACTGTTTTTT | CASSDDGRVGEKLFF | NA | TRBV5-4 | NA | TRBJ1-4
TGTGCCAGCAGTTTAATTGCAGGGCCTAACTCTGGAAACACCATATATTTT | CASSLIAGPNSGNTIYF | NA | TRBV27 | NA | TRBJ1-3
TGTGCCAGCAGCTTTTTAAATGAGCAGTTCTTC | CASSFLNEQFF | NA | TRBV5-5 | NA | TRBJ2-1
TGTGCCAGCAGCTTAGCCTATGGACAGAACACTGAAGCTTTCTTT | CASSLAYGQNTEAFF | NA | TRBV7-2 | NA | TRBJ1-1
TGTGCCAGCAGCCGAACAGGGGTCGCTGAAAAACTGTTTTTT | CASSRTGVAEKLFF | NA | TRBV28 | TRBD1 | TRBJ1-4
TGTGCCAGTAGTATCAGGGTGAACACTGAAGCTTTCTTT | CASSIRVNTEAFF | NA | TRBV19 | NA | TRBJ1-1
TGTGCCAGCAGCCAGGGGACAGGGCGCACAGATACGCAGTATTTT | CASSQGTGRTDTQYF | NA | TRBV7-6 | TRBD1 | TRBJ2-3
TGTGCCAGCAGTTACCGTAGGGAGGGGTATGGCTACACCTTC | CASSYRREGYGYTF | NA | TRBV6-5 | NA | TRBJ1-2
TGCAGTGCTAGTAAGCGGGCAGGGAACACCATATATTTT | CSASKRAGNTIYF | NA | TRBV20-1 | NA | TRBJ1-3
TGTGCCAGCAGGGAAGAGGGCCTCGGCACAGATACGCAGTATTTT | CASREEGLGTDTQYF | NA | TRBV28 | NA | TRBJ2-3
TGCGCCAGCAGTGACGTCAATCAGCCCCAGCATTTT | CASSDVNQPQHF | NA | TRBV10-2 | NA | TRBJ1-5
TGTGCCAGCAGTCGGACAGGGGGTTACACTGAAGCTTTCTTT | CASSRTGGYTEAFF | NA | TRBV6-2/TRBV6-3 | TRBD1 | TRBJ1-1
TGTGCCAGCAGCTTAGTACAGCATAATTCACCCCTCCACTTT | CASSLVQHNSPLHF | once | TRBV7-9 | NA | TRBJ1-6
TGTGCCAGCAGCTTAGCGCCGGTGAATCAGCCCCAGCATTTT | CASSLAPVNQPQHF | NA | TRBV7-2 | NA | TRBJ1-5